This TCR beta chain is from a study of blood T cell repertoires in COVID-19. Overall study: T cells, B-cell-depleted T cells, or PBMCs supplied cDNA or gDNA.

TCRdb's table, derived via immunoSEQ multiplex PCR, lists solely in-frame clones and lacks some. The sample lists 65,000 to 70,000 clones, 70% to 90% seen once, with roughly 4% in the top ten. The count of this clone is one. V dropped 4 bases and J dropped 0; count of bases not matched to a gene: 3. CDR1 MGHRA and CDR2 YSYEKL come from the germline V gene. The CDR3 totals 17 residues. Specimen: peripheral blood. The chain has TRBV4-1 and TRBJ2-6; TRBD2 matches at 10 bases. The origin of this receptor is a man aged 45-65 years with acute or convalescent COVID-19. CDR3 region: CASSPRTSGSGANVLTF. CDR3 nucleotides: TGCGCCAGCAGCCCAAGGACTAGCGGCTCTGGGGCCAACGTCCTGACTTTC.